Sequencing of this TCR beta chain was carried out in a study of identical twins. Study findings and constraints: Weaker excess twin sharing was seen among beta out-of-frame sequences.

The sample holds a few counts of this clonotype. Its target is not known. In TCRdb, the 5' RACE reads were re-called with MiXCR into one record per CDR3 protein. The data contain 250,000 or so distinct CDR3 sequences, about 8.3% of them singletons. V lost 4 bases and J 1 base, leaving 18 bases between the germline ends. CDR1 and CDR2 (germline): SGHKS, YYEKEE (reference sequence). The CDR3 spans 18 residues. The sample was also linked to a second study, of yellow fever vaccine responses in identical twins.

This TCR derives from a woman under 30 in good health. The sequenced material came from CD8+ T cells sorted from blood. This chain links TRBV5-5 with TRBJ1-6; D gene unclear. The CDR3 protein is CASSETLPGLSYNSPLHF. In DNA form, the CDR3 reads TGTGCCAGCAGCGAGACTCTACCGGGCCTTTCCTATAATTCACCCCTCCACTTT.